The entry below gives a single T cell receptor beta chain sequence along with its context. The CDR3 length is 15 residues. J lost 1 base, V lost 3 bases, and 3 bases had no gene match. The germline V gene has CDR1 KGHDR and CDR2 SFDVKD. Patients chosen for sequencing had shown CD8+CD57+ cell expansion by flow cytometry. TCR beta VDJ and CDR3 profiling used genomic DNA as template. A single record per CDR3 protein comes from TCRdb applying MiXCR to the reads. The table has about 120,000 distinct CDR3 sequences, 58% seen once. The sample is drawn from a study of CD8+CD57+ T cells in acquired aplastic anemia.

Sequencing was done on a sample of sorted CD4+, CD8+, or CD8+CD57+ T cells (not recorded which) from PBMCs. The rearrangement uses TRBV24-1 and TRBJ2-5; 8 bases agree with TRBD2. The TCR comes from a human donor with aplastic anemia. CDR3 nucleotide sequence: TGTGCCACCAGTGATACGGCGGGGGGCCAAGAGACCCAGTACTTC. It translates to CATSDTAGGQETQYF.